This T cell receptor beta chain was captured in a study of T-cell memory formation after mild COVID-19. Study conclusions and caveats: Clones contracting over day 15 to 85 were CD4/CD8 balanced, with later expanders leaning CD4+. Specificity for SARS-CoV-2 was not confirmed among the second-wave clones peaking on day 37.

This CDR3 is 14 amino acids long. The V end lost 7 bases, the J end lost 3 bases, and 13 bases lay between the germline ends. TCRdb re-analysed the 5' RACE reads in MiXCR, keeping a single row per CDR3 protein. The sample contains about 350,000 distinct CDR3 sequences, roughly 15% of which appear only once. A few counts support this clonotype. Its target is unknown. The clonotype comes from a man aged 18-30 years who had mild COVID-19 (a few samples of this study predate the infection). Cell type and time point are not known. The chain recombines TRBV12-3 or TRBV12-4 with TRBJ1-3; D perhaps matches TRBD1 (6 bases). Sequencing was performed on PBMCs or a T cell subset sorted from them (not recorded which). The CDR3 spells CASNDRSIGNTIYF. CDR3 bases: TGTGCCAGCAATGACAGGTCTATTGGAAACACCATATATTTT.